The following is a T cell receptor beta chain sequence with its context. Its antigen remains unidentified. From the 5' RACE reads, TCRdb called clonotypes with MiXCR, one entry per CDR3 protein. The sample records fewer than 450,000 distinct CDR3 sequences, roughly 9% being singletons. This sample stems from a study of identical twins. Findings and limits, study-wide: Carriage of fewer insertions was seen in abundant cord blood beta clonotypes, whereas memory repertoires showed none. Out-of-frame TCR alpha sharing in monozygotic twins exceeded recombination model predictions. In drawing conclusions, the study used cross-sectional statistical analysis and did not follow the same donors.

The trim removed 1 base at V and 0 bases at J, leaving 5 bases unmatched. This CDR3 region has 15 residues. Germline V lookup: CDR1 DFQATT, CDR2 SNEGSKA (reference sequence). This chain links TRBV20-1 with TRBJ1-2, with 7 bases that match TRBD1. Sequencing was performed on naive T cells sorted from blood. The receptor's source is a woman between 45 and 60 years old in good health. The CDR3 DNA is TGCAGTGCTAGAGTGGACAGGAGAGCTAACTATGGCTACACCTTC. It encodes CSARVDRRANYGYTF.